This T cell receptor beta chain was sequenced in a study of OX40 agonist ivuxolimab in advanced cancers. Here immunoSEQ multiplex PCR was the method, and the copy in TCRdb shows in-frame clones only, minus some. The table includes around 94,000 clones, roughly 90% detected once. Germline CDR1 and CDR2: MGHRA and YSYEKL. The CDR3 has 16 residues. After removal of 0 bases from V and 3 bases from J, the junction contained 5 bases not matched to a gene. Specimen: CD4+ or CD8+ T cells sorted from blood, collected in a trial of the OX40 agonist ivuxolimab. The chain recombines TRBV4-1 with TRBJ2-7, with 10 bases matching TRBD2. The TCR originated in an adult with an advanced solid tumor such as melanoma, head and neck, liver or kidney cancer. CDR3 sequence reads: CASSQDPASGSYEQYF. CDR3 DNA sequence: TGCGCCAGCAGCCAAGATCCGGCTAGCGGGAGCTACGAGCAGTACTTC.